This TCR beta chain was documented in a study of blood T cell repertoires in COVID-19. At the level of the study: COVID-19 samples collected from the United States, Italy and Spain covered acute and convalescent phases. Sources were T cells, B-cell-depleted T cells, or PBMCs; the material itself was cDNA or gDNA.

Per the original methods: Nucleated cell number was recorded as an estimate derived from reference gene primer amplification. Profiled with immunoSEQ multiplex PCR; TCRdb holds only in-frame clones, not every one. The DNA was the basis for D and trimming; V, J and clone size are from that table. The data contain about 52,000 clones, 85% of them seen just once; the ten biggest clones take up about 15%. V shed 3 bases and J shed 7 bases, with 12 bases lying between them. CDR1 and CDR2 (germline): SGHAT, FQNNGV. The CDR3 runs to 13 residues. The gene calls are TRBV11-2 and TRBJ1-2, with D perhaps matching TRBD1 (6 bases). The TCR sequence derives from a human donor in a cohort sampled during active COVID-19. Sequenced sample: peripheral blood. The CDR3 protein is CASSFDRSIGYTF. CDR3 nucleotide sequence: TGTGCCAGCAGCTTTGACAGGTCGATTGGCTACACCTTC. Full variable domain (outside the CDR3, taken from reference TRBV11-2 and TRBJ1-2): EAGVAQSPRYKIIEKRQSVAFWCNPISGHATLYWYQQILGQGPKLLIQFQNNGVVDDSQLPKDRFSAERLKGVDSTLKIQPAKLEDSAVYLCASSFDRSIGYTFGSGTRLTVV.